The rows below give T cell receptor beta chains drawn from one sample of a study of cytomegalovirus exposure and HLA in healthy donors. This table comes from immunoSEQ multiplex PCR, and its TCRdb copy is limited to in-frame clones, with some not included. The sample carries 150,000 or so clones, more than 60% recorded once. What was sequenced was PBMCs. Source of these receptors: a woman aged 25 to 45 in good health and CMV-seronegative. CDR3s include the opening cysteine and the closing phenylalanine or tryptophan. The D gene is left open where the match is weak. Clone size is stated in some rows and not others, as once, few, many or a class when expanded.

>TRBJ2-7|.|TRBV4-1|few
CASSQDPAGYEQYF
TGCGCCAGCAGCCAAGATCCTGCGGGCTACGAGCAGTACTTC
>TRBJ2-1|TRBD2|TRBV4-2|.
CASSVRTSGVYNEQFF
TGTGCCAGCAGCGTCCGGACTAGCGGGGTTTACAATGAGCAGTTCTTC
>TRBJ2-7|.|TRBV13|.
CASSLLGLKATYEQYF
TGTGCCAGCAGCCTCCTGGGCCTCAAGGCTACCTACGAGCAGTACTTC
>TRBJ1-2|TRBD1|TRBV4-1|once
CASSPVAQGGIGYTF
TGCGCCAGCAGCCCCGTGGCACAGGGGGGGATAGGCTACACCTTC
>TRBJ1-1|.|TRBV6-1|.
CASSLARNTEAFF
TGTGCCAGCAGCCTCGCCAGGAACACTGAAGCTTTCTTT
>TRBJ1-1|TRBD1|TRBV5-1|.
CASSGDRVNTEAFF
TGCGCCAGCAGCGGTGACAGGGTGAACACTGAAGCTTTCTTT
>TRBJ1-5|.|TRBV27|.
CASSGARENQPQHF
TGTGCCAGCAGTGGGGCTCGCGAAAATCAGCCCCAGCATTTT
>TRBJ2-5|.|TRBV19|.
CASSMVYEGETQYF
TGTGCCAGTAGTATGGTATATGAGGGAGAGACCCAGTACTTC
>TRBJ1-2|.|TRBV9|once
CASSTGGGAVEGYTF
TGTGCCAGCAGCACCGGAGGGGGGGCAGTGGAAGGCTACACCTTC
>TRBJ1-6|.|TRBV19|.
CASSNSDNSPLHF
TGTGCCAGTAGTAACTCTGATAATTCACCCCTCCACTTT
>TRBJ2-7|TRBD1|TRBV27|.
CASSPRQGRYHEQYF
TGTGCCAGCAGTCCACGACAGGGAAGGTACCACGAGCAGTACTTC
>TRBJ2-5|.|TRBV10-3|.
CAISEISQETQYF
TGTGCCATCAGTGAAATTAGCCAAGAGACCCAGTACTTC
>TRBJ1-2|.|TRBV6-5|.
CASRSDSSWGYTF
TGTGCCAGCAGATCCGACTCAAGTTGGGGCTACACCTTC
>TRBJ2-7|TRBD1|TRBV5-1|.
CASSSGTGGRIYEQYF
TGCGCCAGCAGCTCTGGGACAGGGGGCAGGATCTACGAGCAGTACTTC
>TRBJ1-5|.|TRBV28|.
CASSLAGMNQPQHF
TGTGCCAGCAGTTTAGCAGGGATGAATCAGCCCCAGCATTTT
>TRBJ1-1|TRBD1|TRBV7-9|few
CASSVLGTGDKGNTEAFF
TGTGCCAGCAGCGTTCTGGGGACAGGGGATAAAGGGAACACTGAAGCTTTCTTT
>TRBJ1-5|.|TRBV30|.
CAWSGQGQPQHF
TGTGCCTGGAGTGGTCAGGGTCAGCCCCAGCATTTT
>TRBJ2-5|TRBD2|TRBV29-1|few
CSVPAAGAKETQYF
TGCAGCGTCCCCGCAGCGGGGGCGAAAGAGACCCAGTACTTC
>TRBJ2-3|TRBD2|TRBV6-4|few
CASSAGRGDTDTQYF
TGTGCCAGCAGCGCCGGGCGGGGGGACACAGATACGCAGTATTTT
>TRBJ1-2|.|TRBV2|.
CASGGDPLNYGYTF
TGTGCCAGCGGGGGGGACCCACTTAACTATGGCTACACCTTC
>TRBJ2-3|.|TRBV2|.
CASSEQGGTDTQYF
TGTGCCAGCAGTGAACAAGGGGGTACAGATACGCAGTATTTT
>TRBJ1-2|.|TRBV5-4|.
CASSLPGGYGYTF
TGTGCCAGCAGCTTGCCCGGGGGCTATGGCTACACCTTC
>TRBJ1-5|.|TRBV6-1|once
CASIDSRSQPQHF
TGTGCCAGCATTGACAGCCGGAGTCAGCCCCAGCATTTT
>TRBJ2-7|TRBD2|TRBV5-1|.
CASSSSGGAYEQYF
TGCGCCAGCAGCTCTAGCGGGGGGGCCTACGAGCAGTACTTC
>TRBJ2-1|TRBD2|TRBV4-1|.
CASSQPGGGGPYNEQFF
TGCGCCAGCAGCCAACCTGGAGGCGGGGGACCCTACAATGAGCAGTTCTTC
>TRBJ1-1|TRBD1|TRBV5-1|once
CASSPPQGKNTEAFF
TGCGCCAGCAGCCCCCCACAGGGGAAGAACACTGAAGCTTTCTTT
>TRBJ1-1|.|TRBV5-1|.
CASSLGSGTEAFF
TGCGCCAGCAGCTTGGGTTCGGGCACTGAAGCTTTCTTT
>TRBJ2-2|.|TRBV6-6|few
CASSYSKTSGTGELFF
TGTGCCAGCAGTTACTCGAAGACTAGTGGTACCGGGGAGCTGTTTTTT
>TRBJ1-1|TRBD1|TRBV25-1|.
CASSVWTGGTEAFF
TGTGCCAGCAGTGTATGGACAGGGGGCACTGAAGCTTTCTTT
>TRBJ2-2|.|TRBV9|.
CASSVGNTGELFF
TGTGCCAGCAGCGTGGGCAACACCGGGGAGCTGTTTTTT
>TRBJ2-3|TRBD2|TRBV5-6|.
CASSLRTSSGGGWADTQYF
TGTGCCAGCAGCCTACGAACTTCCAGCGGGGGGGGTTGGGCAGATACGCAGTATTTT
>TRBJ1-5|.|TRBV19|.
CASSEQTSNQPQHF
TGTGCCAGTAGTGAACAGACCAGCAATCAGCCCCAGCATTTT
>TRBJ2-3|.|TRBV9|.
CASSVPGLDTQYF
TGTGCCAGCAGCGTACCGGGACTAGATACGCAGTATTTT
>TRBJ1-4|TRBD1|TRBV5-1|.
CASSLFGRGNEKLFF
TGCGCCAGCAGCTTGTTCGGCAGGGGGAATGAAAAACTGTTTTTT
>TRBJ1-1|.|TRBV2|.
CASYNGGNTEAFF
TGTGCCAGCTATAACGGGGGGAACACTGAAGCTTTCTTT
>TRBJ2-7|.|TRBV28|.
CASSLRGLRTYEQYF
TGTGCCAGCAGTTTGAGAGGCCTTAGAACCTACGAGCAGTACTTC
>TRBJ1-2|.|TRBV10-3|.
CAIREDGYTF
TGTGCCATCCGAGAGGATGGCTACACCTTC
>TRBJ2-3|.|TRBV5-1|.
CASSLVGAADTQYF
TGCGCCAGCAGCTTGGTAGGGGCGGCGGATACGCAGTATTTT
>TRBJ1-3|.|TRBV7-2|.
CASSSTAGGLRLDTIYF
TGTGCCAGCAGCTCCACGGCCGGGGGACTCAGATTGGACACCATATATTTT
>TRBJ1-1|.|TRBV19|.
CASSMGRVLAEAFF
TGTGCCAGTAGTATGGGCAGGGTCCTGGCTGAAGCTTTCTTT
>TRBJ1-3|TRBD1|TRBV9|once
CASSGATGESSGNTIYF
TGTGCCAGCAGCGGAGCCACAGGGGAAAGCTCTGGAAACACCATATATTTT
>TRBJ2-3|.|TRBV15|.
CATSRQGSSDTQYF
TGTGCCACCAGCAGGCAGGGTAGCTCAGATACGCAGTATTTT
>TRBJ2-5|TRBD2|TRBV7-9|.
CSSSLLVAGEETQYF
TGTTCCAGCAGCTTGTTAGTAGCGGGGGAAGAGACCCAGTACTTC
>TRBJ1-1|TRBD1|TRBV5-1|.
CASSRGEDTEAFF
TGCGCCAGTTCCAGGGGGGAGGACACTGAAGCTTTCTTT
>TRBJ2-1|TRBD2|TRBV28|.
CASSLVAGLNEQFF
TGTGCCAGCAGTTTGGTAGCGGGGCTGAATGAGCAGTTCTTC
>TRBJ2-7|TRBD2|TRBV7-6|.
CASSPRLAGGRYEQYF
TGTGCCAGCAGCCCCCGTCTAGCGGGGGGGCGGTACGAGCAGTACTTC
>TRBJ1-2|.|TRBV30|.
CAWSPPGSAFITHGYTF
TGTGCCTGGAGTCCCCCGGGTTCGGCCTTTATTACCCATGGCTACACCTTC
>TRBJ1-6|.|TRBV12-5|once
CASETRHNSPLHF
TGTGCTAGTGAGACGAGGCATAATTCACCCCTCCACTTT
>TRBJ1-1|.|TRBV5-1|once
CASAGGGMNTEAFF
TGCGCCAGCGCTGGGGGAGGCATGAACACTGAAGCTTTCTTT
>TRBJ2-5|TRBD1|TRBV5-1|once
CASSAGTGGETQYF
TGCGCCAGCAGTGCTGGGACAGGGGGAGAGACCCAGTACTTC
>TRBJ1-2|TRBD1|TRBV19|.
CATDGQGDYGYTF
TGTGCCACTGACGGACAGGGGGACTATGGCTACACCTTC
>TRBJ2-7|TRBD1|TRBV2|few
CASTKGQGTYEQYF
TGTGCCAGCACCAAGGGACAGGGGACCTACGAGCAGTACTTC
>TRBJ2-7|TRBD1|TRBV30|few
CASRQGATEQYF
TGTGCCTCTAGACAGGGGGCTACCGAGCAGTACTTC
>TRBJ2-2|TRBD2|TRBV13|.
CASSSRGVNTGELFF
TGTGCCAGCAGCTCGCGGGGGGTAAACACCGGGGAGCTGTTTTTT
>TRBJ1-2|.|TRBV6-5|.
CASSSTFDSYTF
TGTGCCAGCAGTTCCACGTTCGACAGCTACACCTTC